These 2 T cell receptor beta chains share one sample of origin, sequenced in a study of T cell responses to AZD1222 COVID-19 vaccine. Sequencing used immunoSEQ multiplex PCR; TCRdb keeps in-frame clones, though not all of them. The table records 100,000 to 150,000 clones, roughly 90% of them present only once. Material: peripheral blood, obtained 28 days after the second AZD1222 dose. These receptor sequences come from an adult who received the AZD1222 COVID-19 vaccine.

The rearrangement uses TRBV7-3 and TRBJ2-1, with 7 bases lining up with TRBD2. The CDR3 contains 15 residues. The ends lost 0 bases at V and 4 bases at J; junction bases unmatched: 3. Germline V gene data show CDR1 as SGHTA and CDR2 as FQGTGA. The DNA for the CDR3 is TGTGCCAGCAGCTTAACGGGAGGGATGTACAATGAGCAGTTCTTC. Its translation is CASSLTGGMYNEQFF. Full variable domain (outside the CDR3, taken from reference TRBV7-3 and TRBJ2-1): GAGVSQTPSNKVTEKGKYVELRCDPISGHTALYWYRQSLGQGPEFLIYFQGTGAADDSGLPNDRFFAVRPEGSVSTLKIQRTERGDSAVYLCASSLTGGMYNEQFFGPGTRLTVL.

CDR3 in DNA: TGTGCCAGCAGCTTTGGTGGGGGAAACACCGGGGAGCTGTTTTTT. Its translation is CASSFGGGNTGELFF. The chain carries TRBV5-5 and TRBJ2-2, with D perhaps matching TRBD1 or TRBD2 (5 bases each). V shed 2 bases and J shed 2 bases, with 10 bases lying between them. This CDR3 has 15 residues. Per germline, CDR1 SGHKS and CDR2 YYEKEE (reference sequence). The variable domain in full, with the rest retrieved from reference TRBV5-5 and TRBJ2-2, is DAGVTQSPTHLIKTRGQQVTLRCSPISGHKSVSWYQQVLGQGPQFIFQYYEKEERGRGNFPDRFSARQFPNYSSELNVNALLLGDSALYLCASSFGGGNTGELFFGEGSRLTVL.